This T cell receptor (beta chain) came from a study of shared clonotypes between healthy human individuals. Produced via immunoSEQ multiplex PCR; TCRdb's table is partial and in-frame only. The sample lists roughly 550,000 clones; 95% to 96% were seen once. CD45RO-negative, CCR7-selected cells formed the naive CD8 fraction, which excluded terminally differentiated effector memory CD45RA+ cells. Sequencing was done on a sample of naive CD8+ T cells sorted from blood. The sequence was obtained from a woman aged 25 to 39 in good health.

CDR3 region: CASSLPAQKLFF. The CDR3, as DNA: TGTGCCAGCAGCTTACCTGCCCAAAAACTGTTTTTT. The chain employs TRBV5-5 and TRBJ1-4; no clear D gene. V gave up 2 bases and J gave up 9 bases, with 8 bases separating them. This CDR3 has 12 residues. From germline, CDR1 is SGHKS and CDR2 YYEKEE (reference sequence).